Following are 32 T cell receptor beta chains from one sample sequenced in a study of PD-L1 blockade in urothelial cancer. The assay was immunoSEQ multiplex PCR, and TCRdb's table has in-frame clones only and misses some. In the table there are about 37,000 clones, 82% of which are singletons. The sample consisted of PBMCs, taken around atezolizumab (anti-PD-L1) treatment. The source is a man in his 60s with urothelial cancer.

The rearrangement uses TRBV2 and TRBJ2-1; D is perhaps TRBD2 (6 bases). Trimming pared 8 bases from V and 6 bases from J, leaving 11 bases between. The V gene's germline CDR1 is SNHLY and CDR2 FYNNEI. The CDR3 has 12 amino acids. CDR3: CASLRGSNEQFF. The CDR3 DNA reads as TGTGCCAGCCTCCGGGGGAGCAATGAGCAGTTCTTC.

The chain joins TRBV7-9 to TRBJ1-5; weak D call: TRBD1 (5 bases). The germline CDR1 and CDR2 sequences are SEHNR and FQNEAQ (reference sequence). The CDR3 has 14 residues. V was shortened by 5 bases and J by 3 bases, with 11 bases between the two germline ends. The CDR3 sequence: CASSGDFPNQPQHF. Here the CDR3 DNA reads TGTGCCAGCAGCGGGGACTTTCCCAATCAGCCCCAGCATTTT. The full variable domain, with the rest looked up from reference TRBV7-9 and TRBJ1-5, is DTGVSQNPRHKITKRGQNVTFRCDPISEHNRLYWYRQTLGQGPEFLTYFQNEAQLEKSRLLSDRFSAERPKGSFSTLEIQRTEQGDSAMYLCASSGDFPNQPQHFGDGTRLSIL.

This chain uses TRBV28 with TRBJ1-1; no clear D gene. Germline V lookup: CDR1 MDHEN, CDR2 SYDVKM. Trimming removed 5 bases from V and 0 bases from J, with 4 bases in between. The CDR3 has 12 amino acids. CDR3 amino acids: CASSEMNTEAFF. CDR3 bases: TGTGCCAGCAGTGAGATGAACACTGAAGCTTTCTTT.

The chain is built from TRBV7-9 and TRBJ1-4; TRBD1 matches at 9 bases. The CDR3 consists of 15 residues. V lost 2 bases and J lost 8; bases outside the gene matches: 6. The germline V gene has CDR1 SEHNR and CDR2 FQNEAQ (reference sequence). The CDR3 loop reads CASSLRRDREEKLFF. CDR3 DNA: TGTGCCAGCAGCTTACGCCGGGACAGGGAGGAAAAACTGTTTTTT.

The chain combines TRBV4-1 with TRBJ2-5; 12 bases are shared with TRBD2. Unmatched junction bases numbered 5, after V lost 3 bases and J lost 9 bases. The CDR3 has 14 amino acids. Germline CDR1 MGHRA, CDR2 YSYEKL. CDR3 sequence: CASSQTASGGAQYF. The CDR3 DNA is TGCGCCAGCAGCCAGACTGCTAGCGGGGGGGCCCAGTACTTC.

V is TRBV19 and J is TRBJ1-6; D remains unclear. The CDR3 is made up of 16 amino acids. Per the germline V gene, CDR1 is LNHDA and CDR2 is SQIVND (reference sequence). Trimming pared 4 bases from V and 2 bases from J, leaving 12 bases between. The CDR3 DNA sequence: TGTGCCAGTAGTAGCAGTTCCCCGCCCTATAATTCACCCCTCCACTTT. It specifies CASSSSSPPYNSPLHF.

The genes are TRBV5-4 and TRBJ2-5, with 12 bases lining up with TRBD2. Germline CDR1 SGHNT, CDR2 YYREEE (reference sequence). J was trimmed by 7 bases and V by 3 bases; bases with no gene match: 10. CDR3 length: 16 amino acids. The CDR3 sequence is CASSSRLAGALGTQYF. In DNA, the CDR3 is TGTGCCAGCAGCTCTAGACTAGCGGGGGCCCTTGGGACCCAGTACTTC.

The chain is built from TRBV6-5 and TRBJ1-2, with D possibly matching TRBD1 (6 bases). V lost 6 bases, J lost 4 bases, and 18 bases lay in between. CDR3 size: 15 residues. CDR1 and CDR2 from the germline V gene are MNHEY and SVGAGI. CDR3 sequence: CASRTTRTAIYGYTF. The CDR3 DNA reads TGTGCCAGCAGGACTACTAGGACAGCTATCTATGGCTACACCTTC.

The chain recombines TRBV28 with TRBJ2-5; 9 bases fit TRBD1. With V trimmed by 5 bases and J by 6 bases, 7 bases remained unmatched. CDR1 and CDR2 from the germline V gene are MDHEN and SYDVKM. The CDR3 loop spans 14 amino acids. The CDR3 bases are TGTGCCAGCAGTCCGCCCGGGACAGGGAAGACCCAGTACTTC. Its protein is CASSPPGTGKTQYF.

The V call is TRBV30, the J call TRBJ2-1; D call uncertain. This CDR3 spans 14 amino acids. From germline, CDR1 is GTSNPN and CDR2 SVGIG (reference sequence). V dropped 0 bases and J dropped 3 bases, with 9 bases sitting between them. CDR3 region: CAWSVVPSYNEQFF. Here the CDR3 DNA reads TGTGCCTGGAGTGTAGTTCCTAGCTACAATGAGCAGTTCTTC.

The genes are TRBV6-1 and TRBJ2-3; 7 bases fit TRBD1. The J segment lost 4 bases and the V segment lost 4 bases, leaving 11 bases of the junction unmatched. Germline CDR1 reads MNHNS; CDR2 reads SASEGT. This CDR3 spans 16 amino acids. The CDR3 DNA follows: TGTGCCAGCAGTGTCGCCTGGCAGGGGGAATCAGATACGCAGTATTTT. Translation gives CASSVAWQGESDTQYF.

This chain uses TRBV6-6 with TRBJ1-6, with TRBD1 matching 8 bases. Per the germline V gene, CDR1 is MNHNY and CDR2 is SVGAGI (reference sequence). The CDR3 loop spans 13 amino acids. The V gene end was trimmed by 6 bases and the J gene end by 7 bases; junction bases not matched to a gene: 2. The CDR3 protein is CASRGQANSPLHF. The CDR3 bases are TGTGCCAGCAGGGGACAGGCGAATTCACCCCTCCACTTT.

This clone appeared a single time. The chain recombines TRBV5-1 with TRBJ1-2; 7 nucleotides agree with TRBD1. Germline CDR1 SGHRS, CDR2 YFSETQ. This CDR3 is 15 amino acids long. Unmatched junction bases numbered 8, after V lost 0 bases and J lost 6 bases. Here the CDR3 DNA reads TGCGCCAGCAGCTTGGATGGCAGGGGGATAGATGGCTACACCTTC. Its protein is CASSLDGRGIDGYTF.

Notes on this clone: Sequence at one end of the junction differs from germline and may be a read error. The V call is TRBV2, the J call TRBJ2-7; 9 nucleotides agree with TRBD1. Looked up from germline, CDR1 is SNHLY and CDR2 is FYNNEI. The length of the CDR3 is 14 residues. The DNA for the CDR3 is TGTGCCAGCAGTGAAGAATCCGGGACAGGGTCTCTCCCCTTC. The encoded protein is CASSEESGTGSLPF.

This chain links TRBV7-9 with TRBJ1-2; D not resolved. V was pared by 3 bases and J by 7 bases, with 12 bases between. The CDR3 length is 13 residues. Germline values: CDR1 SEHNR, CDR2 FQNEAQ (reference sequence). The CDR3 sequence is CASSLIAERGYTF. The CDR3 DNA reads TGTGCCAGCAGCTTGATTGCGGAGCGTGGCTACACCTTC.

This rearrangement joins TRBV19 to TRBJ2-3; TRBD2 aligns across 7 bases. This CDR3 is built from 15 residues. V lost 5 bases to trimming and J lost 4 bases; unmatched junction nucleotides: 9. Germline V gene sequence: CDR1 LNHDA, CDR2 SQIVND (reference sequence). The DNA for the CDR3 is TGTGCCAGTAGTCGCATGGGAGGGTTTGCAGATACGCAGTATTTT. This sequence encodes CASSRMGGFADTQYF.

V gene TRBV14 combines with J gene TRBJ2-2; D uncertain. The CDR3 sequence is 13 residues long. Trimming shortened V by 4 bases and J by 6 bases, and 9 bases separated the two germline ends. The germline gives CDR1 SGHDN, CDR2 FVKESK. The CDR3 region has the DNA TGTGCCAGCAGCCCCAGGATCGCCGGGGAGCTGTTTTTT. It is translated as CASSPRIAGELFF.

The chain combines TRBV30 with TRBJ2-5; maybe TRBD2 (7 bases). Germline V gene sequence: CDR1 GTSNPN, CDR2 SVGIG (reference sequence). This CDR3 region has 13 residues. Trimming removed 3 bases from V and 1 base from J, with 9 bases in between. CDR3 protein: CAWSGGPQETQYF. In DNA, the CDR3 is TGTGCCTGGAGCGGGGGGCCCCAAGAGACCCAGTACTTC. Combining the CDR3 with reference TRBV30 and TRBJ2-5 gives the whole variable domain SQTIHQWPATLVQPVGSPLSLECTVEGTSNPNLYWYRQAAGRGLQLLFYSVGIGQISSEVPQNLSASRPQDRQFILSSKKLLLSDSGFYLCAWSGGPQETQYFGPGTRLLVL.

The chain combines TRBV5-4 with TRBJ1-4; D is possibly TRBD1 (6 bases). The V gene lost 7 bases and the J gene lost 3 bases, with 16 bases spanning the gap. Germline-derived CDR1 and CDR2 are SGHNT and YYREEE (reference sequence). The length of the CDR3 is 15 residues. CDR3 coding DNA: TGTGCCAGCGCTGAGGCAGGGGCAGCTAATGAAAAACTGTTTTTT. Its protein is CASAEAGAANEKLFF.

V gene TRBV11-3 combines with J gene TRBJ2-3; 7 positions match TRBD2. Trimming cost V 5 bases and J 5 bases; bases outside gene matches: 4. CDR1 and CDR2 (germline): SGHNT, YENEEA. The length of the CDR3 is 13 residues. The CDR3 loop reads CASSGGERDTQYF. In nucleotides, the CDR3 is TGTGCCAGCAGCGGGGGGGAACGAGATACGCAGTATTTT.

The gene calls are TRBV19 and TRBJ2-5, with a weak D call TRBD1 (6 bases). This CDR3 is built from 13 residues. Germline loops: CDR1 LNHDA, CDR2 SQIVND (reference sequence). Trimming pared 6 bases from V and 0 bases from J, leaving 8 bases between. The CDR3 is CASRGTYQETQYF. The DNA of the CDR3 is TGTGCCAGTAGAGGGACATACCAAGAGACCCAGTACTTC.

The V and J genes are TRBV30 and TRBJ2-7, with D perhaps TRBD2 (6 bases). Deletions cut 1 base from V and 3 bases from J, with 16 bases between. This CDR3 has 15 residues. The germline gives CDR1 GTSNPN, CDR2 SVGIG (reference sequence). CDR3 sequence reads: CAWSARTGRNYEQYF. Written as DNA, the CDR3 is TGTGCCTGGAGTGCTAGGACGGGGAGGAACTACGAGCAGTACTTC.

V is TRBV6-1 and J is TRBJ1-6, with D uncertain. V was cut by 3 bases and J by 6 bases, with 6 bases left in between. Germline V CDR1 and CDR2: MNHNS, SASEGT. CDR3 size: 13 residues. The CDR3 sequence is CASSDLSNSPLHF. The DNA of the CDR3 is TGTGCCAGCAGTGACCTCAGTAATTCACCCCTCCACTTT.

This chain links TRBV6-6 with TRBJ2-7; no clear D gene. The V and J ends lost 8 bases and 2 bases respectively, with 19 bases between them. The germline gives CDR1 MNHNY, CDR2 SVGAGI (reference sequence). CDR3 length: 15 residues. The CDR3, as DNA: TGTGCCAGCCAGACCGGGTCCGGATTTACCTACGAGCAGTACTTC. Encoded protein: CASQTGSGFTYEQYF.

CDR3 bases: TGTGCCACCAGCACCGAAGGGAGGCTCCAAGAGACCCAGTACTTC. As protein: CATSTEGRLQETQYF. V is TRBV15 and J is TRBJ2-5, with TRBD2 as a possible D gene (6 bases). Trimming stripped 4 bases from V and 1 base from J, with 13 bases between. The CDR3 totals 15 residues. Germline lookup yields CDR1 LNHNV and CDR2 YYDKDF (reference sequence).

The rearrangement uses TRBV28 and TRBJ1-1, with TRBD1 as a possible D gene (6 bases). The CDR3 has 13 amino acids. Germline V lookup: CDR1 MDHEN, CDR2 SYDVKM. Between the trimmed V and J ends, which lost 5 bases and 6 bases, there was a span of 13 bases. For the CDR3, the DNA is TGTGCCAGCAGTCGAGGGGGTGGGGCTGAAGCTTTCTTT. Translation: CASSRGGGAEAFF. Supplemented by reference TRBV28 and TRBJ1-1, the full variable domain reads DVKVTQSSRYLVKRTGEKVFLECVQDMDHENMFWYRQDPGLGLRLIYFSYDVKMKEKGDIPEGYSVSREKKERFSLILESASTNQTSMYLCASSRGGGAEAFFGQGTRLTVV.

This clone was observed a few times. CDR3 DNA sequence: TGTGCCAGCAGCTTAGGGCCGATCGTGAACCATAATTCACCCCTCCACTTT. Its protein is CASSLGPIVNHNSPLHF. The chain employs TRBV7-9 and TRBJ1-6; D is unresolved. This CDR3 contains 17 residues. Germline V lookup: CDR1 SEHNR, CDR2 FQNEAQ (reference sequence). The ends were cut back, 1 base at V and 5 bases at J, with 15 bases in the middle.

This sequence joins TRBV10-3 and TRBJ2-5, with 8 bases aligning to TRBD1. CDR1 is ENHRY and CDR2 is SYGVKD in the germline V gene. V was clipped by 8 bases and J by 5 bases; unmatched bases: 10. The CDR3 covers 14 residues. The CDR3 is CAIGLGRGHETQYF. For the CDR3, the DNA is TGTGCCATCGGGTTAGGCAGGGGGCACGAGACCCAGTACTTC.

The chain couples TRBV19 to TRBJ1-1, with D unclear. The CDR3 has 13 residues. The germline V and J ends were trimmed by 5 bases and 1 base, with 8 bases remaining between them. Germline values: CDR1 LNHDA, CDR2 SQIVND (reference sequence). DNA of the CDR3: TGTGCCAGTAGTGCAAGACAGAACACTGAAGCTTTCTTT. It is translated as CASSARQNTEAFF.

This chain links TRBV6-1 with TRBJ2-7; D remains ambiguous. V shed 3 bases and J shed 6 bases, with 12 bases lying between them. The CDR3 loop spans 13 amino acids. Germline loops: CDR1 MNHNS, CDR2 SASEGT. CDR3 DNA: TGTGCCAGCAGTGATGGTTCTTTCGGCGAGCAGTACTTC. Translation: CASSDGSFGEQYF.

The chain combines TRBV6-5 with TRBJ2-7, with 11 bases lining up with TRBD1. The germline V gene encodes CDR1 MNHEY and CDR2 SVGAGI. This CDR3 is 15 amino acids long. J gave up 3 bases and V 0 bases, and 1 base lay outside the gene matches. The CDR3: CASSYSGTGGYEQYF. The CDR3 DNA reads as TGTGCCAGCAGTTACTCCGGGACAGGGGGCTACGAGCAGTACTTC.

The chain joins TRBV5-1 to TRBJ2-7; 9 positions match TRBD1. Germline values: CDR1 SGHRS, CDR2 YFSETQ. CDR3 size: 15 residues. J was trimmed by 4 bases and V by 1 base; bases with no gene match: 6. Here the CDR3 DNA reads TGCGCCAGCAGCTTGTCCGGGACAGGGAATTACGAGCAGTACTTC. It specifies CASSLSGTGNYEQYF.